The 13 T cell receptor beta chains below were found in one sample sequenced in a study of memory CD4+ T cells and cytomegalovirus serostatus. The sort gate was single viable CD3+CD4+CD8-CD45RO+ cells for memory CD4+ T cells. Sequencing used immunoSEQ multiplex PCR; TCRdb keeps in-frame clones, though not all of them. The sample has over 35,000 clones, 75% to 80% seen once; the top ten hold approximately 0.78%. The sample taken for sequencing was memory CD4+ T cells from blood. All receptors come from an adult in good health and CMV-seronegative.

The V gene is TRBV30, the J gene TRBJ2-5; D is unresolved. V shed 3 bases and J shed 4 bases, with 9 bases lying between them. The CDR3 contains 12 residues. Per germline, CDR1 GTSNPN and CDR2 SVGIG (reference sequence). CDR3 sequence: CAWSKGTETQYF. In nucleotides, the CDR3 is TGTGCCTGGAGCAAGGGAACAGAGACCCAGTACTTC.

The V and J genes are TRBV18 and TRBJ2-3; D uncertain. Germline V gene data show CDR1 as KGHSH and CDR2 as LQKENI. V lost 3 bases and J lost 0, with 7 bases in between. The CDR3 spans 14 residues. The CDR3 region is CASSPPRSTDTQYF. The CDR3 DNA reads as TGTGCCAGCTCACCCCCGCGTAGCACAGATACGCAGTATTTT. Based on the CDR3 plus reference TRBV18 and TRBJ2-3, the full variable domain is NAGVMQNPRHLVRRRGQEARLRCSPMKGHSHVYWYRQLPEEGLKFMVYLQKENIIDESGMPKERFSAEFPKEGPSILRIQQVVRGDSAAYFCASSPPRSTDTQYFGPGTRLTVL.

The chain links TRBV7-2 to TRBJ2-2; D call uncertain. This CDR3 is built from 15 residues. Germline V lookup: CDR1 SGHTA, CDR2 FQGNSA. V was shortened by 1 base and J by 9 bases, with 15 bases between the two germline ends. CDR3 in amino acids: CASSLGQLPMRELFF. The DNA for the CDR3 is TGTGCCAGCAGCTTAGGGCAGCTCCCCATGCGGGAGCTGTTTTTT.

This chain joins TRBV25-1 and TRBJ2-5; D tentatively fits TRBD1 or TRBD2 (7 bases each). Germline CDR1 is MGHDK and CDR2 is SYGVNS. V shed 4 bases and J shed 2 bases, with 20 bases lying between them. The CDR3 has 17 amino acids. Written as DNA, the CDR3 is TGTGCCAGCAGTGGACCCCAGGGGGGGACAGTGCAAGAGACCCAGTACTTC. Translating gives CASSGPQGGTVQETQYF.

V is TRBV20-1 and J is TRBJ1-1; D possibly corresponds to TRBD1 (6 bases). Per the germline V gene, CDR1 is DFQATT and CDR2 is SNEGSKA (reference sequence). The V end lost 6 bases, the J end lost 5 bases, and 10 bases lay between the germline ends. This CDR3 is built from 11 residues. As DNA, the CDR3 is TGCAGTGCAGCAGGGGTAACTGAAGCTTTCTTT. Protein product: CSAAGVTEAFF.

This chain links TRBV18 with TRBJ1-6, with a tentative D call TRBD1 (5 bases). In germline, CDR1 is KGHSH, CDR2 LQKENI. Trimming left V 5 bases short and J 6 bases short, with 14 bases between. The CDR3 sequence is 15 residues long. CDR3 nucleotides: TGTGCCAGCTCAGACAACCGGGGACCTAATTCACCCCTCCACTTT. It specifies CASSDNRGPNSPLHF.

The chain combines TRBV6-1 with TRBJ1-1, with unresolved D. CDR3 length: 15 residues. Trimming took off 7 bases at V and 0 bases at J, with 15 bases between the two ends. Germline V CDR1 and CDR2: MNHNS, SASEGT. The CDR3 loop is CASTTQRGMNTEAFF. The CDR3 nucleotides are TGTGCCAGCACCACACAACGGGGTATGAACACTGAAGCTTTCTTT.

The chain links TRBV18 to TRBJ2-3; 16 bases are a match to TRBD2. With 6 bases clipped from V and 3 bases from J, the junction kept 6 bases outside the gene matches. The CDR3 extends over 17 amino acids. Germline CDR1 and CDR2: KGHSH and LQKENI. The CDR3 region has the DNA TGTGCCAGCTCCGGGACTAGCGGGGGGGAGCCTACAGATACGCAGTATTTT. Translating gives CASSGTSGGEPTDTQYF.

The chain combines TRBV10-2 with TRBJ2-1; TRBD2 aligns across 12 bases. Germline CDR1 reads WSHSY; CDR2 reads SAAADI. Trimming took 6 bases from V and 6 from J; bases not matched to a gene: 9. This CDR3 has 16 residues. In nucleotides, the CDR3 is TGCGCCAGCAGACTTGGAACTAGCGGGGGGATCAATGAGCAGTTCTTC. Protein: CASRLGTSGGINEQFF.

This chain uses TRBV5-5 with TRBJ2-7; TRBD1 matches at 8 bases. The junction had 8 bases not matched to a gene; V was cut back by 3 bases and J by 6 bases. CDR1 and CDR2 (germline): SGHKS, YYEKEE (reference sequence). The CDR3 totals 14 residues. The CDR3 sequence is CASSYGTGQGEQYF. The CDR3 nucleotides are TGTGCCAGCAGCTATGGGACAGGCCAAGGCGAGCAGTACTTC.

This chain uses TRBV7-9 with TRBJ1-3, with D unclear. The CDR3 covers 12 residues. Deletions cut 5 bases from V and 1 base from J, with 3 bases between. Germline lookup yields CDR1 SEHNR and CDR2 FQNEAQ (reference sequence). The CDR3 loop is CASSLSGNTIYF. CDR3 bases: TGTGCCAGCAGCCTTTCTGGAAACACCATATATTTT.

The chain is built from TRBV7-9 and TRBJ1-1; perhaps TRBD1 as D (5 bases). Germline assignment: CDR1 SEHNR and CDR2 FQNEAQ (reference sequence). This CDR3 has 13 amino acids. V lost 1 base to trimming and J lost 11 bases, with 14 bases between them. CDR3 sequence (DNA): TGTGCCAGCAGCTTAGTTGTATCGGGGGAGGCTTTCTTT. Its protein product is CASSLVVSGEAFF.

The chain carries TRBV9 and TRBJ2-1, with D unclear. Deletions cut 3 bases from V and 5 bases from J, with 3 bases between. Germline V gene lookup returns CDR1 SGDLS and CDR2 YYNGEE. The length of the CDR3 is 11 residues. The CDR3 protein is CASSAHNEQFF. Written as DNA, the CDR3 is TGTGCCAGCAGCGCGCACAATGAGCAGTTCTTC.